The 5 T cell receptor beta chains below were found in one sample sequenced in a study of T-cell memory formation after mild COVID-19. TCRdb re-called the 5' RACE reads with MiXCR, one entry per CDR3 protein. Seen here are hundreds of thousands of distinct CDR3 sequences, 25% to 30% observed once, and the top ten hold about 13%. The sample taken for sequencing was PBMCs or a T cell subset sorted from them (not recorded which). These receptors were collected from an adult woman who had mild COVID-19 (a few samples of this study predate the infection). Cell type and time point are not known.

The table lists this clonotype with a few counts. The V gene is TRBV27, the J gene TRBJ2-5; D uncertain. Germline CDR1 reads MNHEY; CDR2 reads SMNVEV (reference sequence). This CDR3 comprises 16 residues. Trimming removed 7 bases at V and 1 base at J, with 19 bases between. The CDR3: CASKQNGGFRQETQYF. The CDR3 DNA reads as TGTGCCAGCAAACAAAACGGCGGATTCCGCCAAGAGACCCAGTACTTC.

The chain has TRBV7-8 and TRBJ2-7, with D uncertain. Germline CDR1 and CDR2: SGHVS and FQNEAQ. The V gene lost 5 bases and the J gene lost 2 bases, with 10 bases spanning the gap. The CDR3 is made up of 13 amino acids. The CDR3 region is CASSPVGPYEQYF. The CDR3 region has the DNA TGTGCCAGCAGCCCGGTAGGGCCCTACGAGCAGTACTTC.

J is TRBJ2-7 and V is TRBV2; TRBD2 matches at 7 bases. V lost 8 bases, J lost 4 bases, and 11 bases stayed unmatched. Looked up from germline, CDR1 is SNHLY and CDR2 is FYNNEI. The CDR3 loop spans 14 amino acids. CDR3 in DNA: TGTGCCAGCCTAAAAGGCGGGAGCAAATACGAGCAGTACTTC. This sequence encodes CASLKGGSKYEQYF.

The chain joins TRBV9 to TRBJ1-6; perhaps TRBD1 as D (6 bases). CDR1 is SGDLS, CDR2 YYNGEE, per germline. Trimming removed 2 bases at V and 5 bases at J, with 8 bases between. The length of the CDR3 is 14 residues. This chain's CDR3 is CASSVDRNNSPLHF. CDR3 DNA: TGTGCCAGCAGCGTTGACAGGAATAATTCACCCCTCCACTTT. The full variable domain, with the rest looked up from reference TRBV9 and TRBJ1-6, is DSGVTQTPKHLITATGQRVTLRCSPRSGDLSVYWYQQSLDQGLQFLIQYYNGEERAKGNILERFSAQQFPDLHSELNLSSLELGDSALYFCASSVDRNNSPLHFGNGTRLTVT.

The V call is TRBV3-1, the J call TRBJ1-1; TRBD1 might be the D (5 bases). The V gene lost 1 base and the J gene lost 3 bases, with 9 bases spanning the gap. The CDR3 has 14 residues. The germline V gene encodes CDR1 LGHDT and CDR2 YNNKEL (reference sequence). CDR3 coding DNA: TGTGCCAGCAGCCAAGGGGGACTCGACACTGAAGCTTTCTTT. Its translation: CASSQGGLDTEAFF.